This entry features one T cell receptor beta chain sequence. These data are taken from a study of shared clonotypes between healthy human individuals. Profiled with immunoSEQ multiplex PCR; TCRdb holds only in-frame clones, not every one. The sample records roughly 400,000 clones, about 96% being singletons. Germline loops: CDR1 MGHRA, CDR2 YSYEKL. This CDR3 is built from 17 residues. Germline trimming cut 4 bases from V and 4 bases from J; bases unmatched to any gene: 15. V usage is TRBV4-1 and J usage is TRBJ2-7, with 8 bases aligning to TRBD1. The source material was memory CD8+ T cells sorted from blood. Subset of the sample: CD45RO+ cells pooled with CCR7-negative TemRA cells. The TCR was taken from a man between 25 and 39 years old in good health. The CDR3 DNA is TGCGCCAGCAGCCCTCCAACAGGGGGATTCTCCCCATACGAGCAGTACTTC. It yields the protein CASSPPTGGFSPYEQYF.